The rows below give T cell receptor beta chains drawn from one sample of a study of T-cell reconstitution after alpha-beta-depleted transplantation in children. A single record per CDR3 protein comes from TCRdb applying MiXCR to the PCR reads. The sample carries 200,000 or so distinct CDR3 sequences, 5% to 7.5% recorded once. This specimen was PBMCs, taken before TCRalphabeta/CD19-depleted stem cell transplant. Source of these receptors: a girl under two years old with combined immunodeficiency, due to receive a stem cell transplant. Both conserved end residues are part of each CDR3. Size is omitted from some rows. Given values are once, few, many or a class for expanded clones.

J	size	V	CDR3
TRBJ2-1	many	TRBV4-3	CASSQDLGGSYNEQFF
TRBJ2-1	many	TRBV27	CASSHTSGRDEQFF
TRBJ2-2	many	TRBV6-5	CASSTTGNTGELFF
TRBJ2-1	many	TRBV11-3	CASSPGQGYNEQFF
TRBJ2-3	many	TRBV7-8	CASSPGGTGGMDTQYF
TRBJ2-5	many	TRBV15	CATAGTRFETQYF
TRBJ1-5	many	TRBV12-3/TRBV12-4	CASSFGEQPQHF
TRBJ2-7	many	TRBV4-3	CASSQELWRASGRKSYEQYF
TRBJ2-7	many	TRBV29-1	CSVLSGASYEQYF
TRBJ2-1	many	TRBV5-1	CASSSGRSEQFF
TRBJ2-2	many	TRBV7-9	CASSLRLGGTGELFF
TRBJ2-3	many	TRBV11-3	CASSPTGDTRDTQYF
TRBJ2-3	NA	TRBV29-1	CSVGVLGRNADTQYF
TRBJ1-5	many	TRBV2	CASGGSTALNQPQHF
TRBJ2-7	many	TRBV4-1	CASTPTSGSYEQYF
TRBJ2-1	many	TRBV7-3	CASSEDSNEQFF
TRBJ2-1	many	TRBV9	CASSPETSIHNEQFF
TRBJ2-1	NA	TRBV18	CASSPLTSGSKGEQFF
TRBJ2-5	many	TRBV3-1	CASSHPHRGRRKETQYF
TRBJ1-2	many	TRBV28	CASSLRTGVNYGYTF
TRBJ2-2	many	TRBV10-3	CAITLGTLGTGELFF
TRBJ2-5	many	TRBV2	CASSEEGAHTYSSMEKTQYF
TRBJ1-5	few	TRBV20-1	CSASDRGESNQPQHF
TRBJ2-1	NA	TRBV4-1	CASSQEPGSRMGYNEQFF
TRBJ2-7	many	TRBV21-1	CASSRLTSGSSYEQYF
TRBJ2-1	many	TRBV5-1	CASSRDHRDPDEQFF
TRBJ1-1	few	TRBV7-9	CASRTPGTEAFF
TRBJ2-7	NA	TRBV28	CASSFILAETYEQYF
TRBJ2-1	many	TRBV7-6	CASSLFASGQYNEQFF
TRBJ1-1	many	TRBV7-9	CASSSSSTGENTEAFF
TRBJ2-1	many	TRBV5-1	CASSPSDWSYNEQFF
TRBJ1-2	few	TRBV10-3	CAIRNRDRGLGYTF
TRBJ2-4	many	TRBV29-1	CSVHGTSGLAKNIQYF
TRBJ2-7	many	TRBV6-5	CASSYPGGGENEQYF
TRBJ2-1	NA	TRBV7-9	CASSYRVGGNDEQFF
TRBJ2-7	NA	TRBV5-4	CASSRDSLWNEQYF
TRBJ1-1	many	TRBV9	CASSPHLNTEAFF
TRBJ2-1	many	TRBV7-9	CASSSPGIAYNEQFF
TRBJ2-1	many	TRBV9	CASSVGLDYHNEQFF
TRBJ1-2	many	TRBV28	CASSPRTGGNYGYTF
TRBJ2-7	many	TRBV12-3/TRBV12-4	CASASGSRTYEQYF